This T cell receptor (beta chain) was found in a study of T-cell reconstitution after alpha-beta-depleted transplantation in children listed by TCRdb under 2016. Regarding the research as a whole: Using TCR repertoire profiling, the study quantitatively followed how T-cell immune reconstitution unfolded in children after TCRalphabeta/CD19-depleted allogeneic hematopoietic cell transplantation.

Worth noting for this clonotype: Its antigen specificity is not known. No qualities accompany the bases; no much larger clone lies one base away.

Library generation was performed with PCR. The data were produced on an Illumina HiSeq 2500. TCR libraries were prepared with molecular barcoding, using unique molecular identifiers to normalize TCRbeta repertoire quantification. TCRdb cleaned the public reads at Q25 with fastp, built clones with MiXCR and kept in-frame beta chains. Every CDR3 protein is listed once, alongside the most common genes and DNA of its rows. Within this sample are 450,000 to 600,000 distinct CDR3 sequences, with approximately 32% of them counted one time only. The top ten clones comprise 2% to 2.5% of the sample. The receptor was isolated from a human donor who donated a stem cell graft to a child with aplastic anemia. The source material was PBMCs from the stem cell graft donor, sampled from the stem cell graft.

This receptor carries the CDR3 CASSIGTSLSGNTIYF. In nucleotides, the sequence is TGTGCCAGTAGTATAGGGACCTCCCTCTCTGGAAACACCATATATTTT. The chain joins TRBV19 to TRBJ1-3; confidence is insufficient to name the D gene. A distance of 10 bases separates the germline ends of V and J, which lose 1 base and 0 bases respectively. Based on the germline V gene (reference sequence), the CDR1 and CDR2 sequences are LNHDA and SQIVND. The CDR3 runs 16 residues from the cysteine to the phenylalanine. The CDR3 DNA has 48 bases and is translated from base 1.